This T cell receptor beta chain was obtained from a study of T-cell reconstitution after alpha-beta-depleted transplantation in children. This clonotype was seen a handful of times. Preparation of the TCRbeta library was carried out with unique molecular identifiers. In TCRdb, the PCR reads were re-called with MiXCR into one record per CDR3 protein. The table records roughly 610,000 distinct CDR3 sequences, over 9.5% of them present only once. The CDR3 loop spans 13 amino acids. From germline, CDR1 is DFQATT and CDR2 SNEGSKA (reference sequence). V dropped 3 bases and J dropped 7; count of bases not matched to a gene: 8.

This TCR derives from a human donor who donated a stem cell graft to a child with acute myeloid leukemia. Specimen: PBMCs from the stem cell graft donor, collected from the stem cell graft. This chain joins TRBV20-1 and TRBJ2-5, with 7 positions matching TRBD2. The DNA of the CDR3 is TGCAGTGCTAGGCGGGGAGGGCCCGGGACCCAGTACTTC. Its translation is CSARRGGPGTQYF.